This is a list of T cell receptor beta chains from one sample in a study of T-cell reconstitution after alpha-beta-depleted transplantation in children. TCRdb independently ran MiXCR on the PCR reads; one entry per CDR3 protein. The data show about 200,000 distinct CDR3 sequences, with 6.6% seen just once and 5% to 6.5% held by the top ten. Sequencing used PBMCs, obtained before TCRalphabeta/CD19-depleted stem cell transplant. The origin of the receptors is a boy aged 2-15 years with acute lymphoblastic leukemia, due to receive a stem cell transplant. Each CDR3 is given with its conserved first and last residue. The D gene is left open where the match is weak. Expanded clones get a size class; other rows say once, few or many, or leave the size out.

V	J	D	length	size	CDR3	DNA
TRBV7-8	TRBJ1-4	.	15	many	CASSPLGGQGEKLFF	TGTGCCAGCAGCCCGCTGGGGGGTCAGGGTGAAAAACTGTTTTTT
TRBV7-9	TRBJ1-5	.	14	.	CASSFGTKNQPQHF	TGTGCCAGCAGCTTTGGGACAAAAAATCAGCCCCAGCATTTT
TRBV28	TRBJ1-2	.	15	few	CASSPGGPSNYGYTF	TGTGCCAGCAGTCCCGGGGGCCCCTCTAACTATGGCTACACCTTC
TRBV7-2	TRBJ2-3	.	15	many	CASSPPGRAADTQYF	TGTGCCAGCAGCCCCCCCGGGCGGGCGGCAGATACGCAGTATTTT
TRBV12-3/TRBV12-4	TRBJ2-2	TRBD2	16	many	CASSSPAGVFTGELFF	TGTGCCAGCAGTTCCCCAGCGGGGGTTTTCACCGGGGAGCTGTTTTTT
TRBV10-3	TRBJ1-5	TRBD1	18	many	CAISDPTGVAGSNQPQHF	TGTGCCATCAGTGATCCCACAGGGGTTGCGGGGAGCAATCAGCCCCAGCATTTT
TRBV5-1	TRBJ1-6	.	13	few	CASSSTEDSPLHF	TGCGCCAGCAGCTCGACAGAGGATTCACCCCTCCACTTT
TRBV5-5	TRBJ2-5	.	13	few	CASSTRTKETQYF	TGTGCCAGCAGCACGAGGACAAAAGAGACCCAGTACTTC
TRBV18	TRBJ2-7	TRBD2	15	few	CASSPPSGGTNEQYF	TGTGCCAGCTCACCACCTAGCGGGGGGACCAACGAGCAGTACTTC
TRBV7-2	TRBJ2-2	TRBD2	16	many	CASSFSAGGRTGELFF	TGTGCCAGCAGCTTCTCTGCGGGGGGGCGAACCGGGGAGCTGTTTTTT
TRBV6-5	TRBJ2-7	.	13	few	CASSYGEYYEQYF	TGTGCCAGCAGTTACGGGGAATACTACGAGCAGTACTTC
TRBV5-1	TRBJ2-7	TRBD2	14	few	CASSLSGSWNEQYF	TGCGCCAGCAGCCTGAGCGGGAGCTGGAACGAGCAGTACTTC
TRBV6-1	TRBJ2-2	.	15	many	CASSVGYGNTGELFF	TGTGCCAGCAGTGTAGGGTACGGGAACACCGGGGAGCTGTTTTTT
TRBV9	TRBJ2-5	TRBD2	14	.	CASSEGGSSETQYF	TGTGCCAGCAGCGAGGGAGGGAGTTCGGAGACCCAGTACTTC
TRBV4-2	TRBJ2-1	.	15	few	CASSQESGIYNEQFF	TGTGCCAGCAGCCAAGAGTCCGGGATCTACAATGAGCAGTTCTTC
TRBV12-3/TRBV12-4	TRBJ2-5	.	13	many	CASTPGQQETQYF	TGTGCCAGCACCCCGGGCCAGCAAGAGACCCAGTACTTC
TRBV14	TRBJ2-1	.	12	many	CASSQVPNEQFF	TGTGCCAGCAGCCAAGTCCCAAATGAGCAGTTCTTC
TRBV7-8	TRBJ1-4	.	15	.	CASSFRTATNEKLFF	TGTGCCAGCAGCTTTAGAACCGCAACTAATGAAAAACTGTTTTTT
TRBV29-1	TRBJ2-2	TRBD1	13	many	CSVERDSPGELFF	TGCAGCGTTGAAAGGGACAGCCCCGGGGAGCTGTTTTTT
TRBV25-1	TRBJ1-2	TRBD1	13	many	CASSAGTGDGYTF	TGTGCCAGCAGTGCCGGGACAGGGGATGGCTACACCTTC
TRBV28	TRBJ2-2	.	16	many	CASSYQGLTNTGELFF	TGTGCCAGCAGTTACCAGGGGTTAACGAACACCGGGGAGCTGTTTTTT
TRBV5-1	TRBJ2-5	.	14	.	CASSLVFRGETQYF	TGCGCCAGCAGCTTGGTCTTCCGAGGAGAGACCCAGTACTTC
TRBV11-2	TRBJ2-1	TRBD2	16	.	CASSRTGTSGRGEQFF	TGTGCCAGCAGCCGAACCGGGACTAGCGGGAGGGGTGAGCAGTTCTTC
TRBV28	TRBJ2-3	TRBD2	16	many	CASSTPGLAGTDTQYF	TGTGCCAGCAGTACTCCGGGACTAGCGGGCACAGATACGCAGTATTTT
TRBV21-1	TRBJ2-1	.	14	.	CASPDALANNEQFF	TGTGCCAGCCCGGACGCGCTAGCGAACAATGAGCAGTTCTTC
TRBV7-9	TRBJ1-5	TRBD1	16	many	CASSSSGTGGAEPQHF	TGTGCCAGCAGCTCCTCCGGGACAGGGGGCGCGGAGCCCCAGCATTTT
TRBV4-3	TRBJ2-1	.	18	.	CASSQRFSLRGSWYEQFF	TGCGCCAGCAGCCAAAGATTTTCCCTCAGGGGATCGTGGTATGAGCAGTTCTTC
TRBV4-3	TRBJ2-3	TRBD1	16	many	CASTQVRGQGADTQYF	TGCGCCAGCACCCAAGTCAGAGGACAGGGCGCAGATACGCAGTATTTT
TRBV5-4	TRBJ2-1	.	14	.	CASSRDPKNNEQFF	TGTGCCAGCAGCCGGGACCCGAAAAACAATGAGCAGTTCTTC
TRBV6-5	TRBJ1-1	.	17	many	CASSSSGLPKGNTEAFF	TGTGCCAGCAGTTCGTCAGGACTCCCTAAGGGGAACACTGAAGCTTTCTTT
TRBV7-9	TRBJ2-1	TRBD1	14	many	CASSFDRGRGRQFF	TGTGCCAGCAGCTTTGACAGGGGGCGAGGTCGGCAGTTCTTC
TRBV7-2	TRBJ1-2	.	14	.	CASSLSGRVYGYTF	TGTGCCAGCAGCTTATCCGGGAGGGTTTATGGCTACACCTTC
TRBV11-2	TRBJ2-3	TRBD2	14	few	CASSEAGGGHTQYF	TGTGCCAGCAGCGAAGCCGGGGGGGGACATACGCAGTATTTT
TRBV7-2	TRBJ1-3	.	16	many	CASSPRRGAVGNTIYF	TGTGCCAGCAGCCCCCGGCGGGGGGCAGTAGGAAACACCATATATTTT
TRBV20-1	TRBJ2-5	.	10	many	CSAPRETQYF	TGCAGTGCTCCCCGGGAGACCCAGTACTTC
TRBV10-3	TRBJ1-6	.	19	.	CAISDPRGAPSSYNSPLHF	TGTGCCATCAGTGATCCCCGGGGGGCACCGAGCTCCTATAATTCACCCCTCCACTTT
TRBV28	TRBJ2-3	TRBD2	18	.	CASPPSPGTSGVLDTQYF	TGTGCCAGCCCGCCTTCTCCCGGGACTAGCGGGGTCTTGGATACGCAGTATTTT
TRBV6-2/TRBV6-3	TRBJ2-7	TRBD1	11	many	CASTDRVEQYF	TGTGCCAGCACGGACAGGGTCGAGCAGTACTTC
TRBV7-2	TRBJ2-1	.	13	many	CASSSQDRVRQFF	TGTGCCAGCAGCTCGCAAGATAGGGTTAGGCAGTTCTTC
TRBV28	TRBJ1-5	.	13	many	CASRPGFNQPQHF	TGTGCCAGCAGACCTGGGTTCAATCAGCCCCAGCATTTT
TRBV27	TRBJ2-3	TRBD2	17	.	CASSLSGAGGIADTQYF	TGTGCCAGCAGTTTATCCGGGGCGGGGGGGATCGCAGATACGCAGTATTTT
TRBV4-1	TRBJ1-2	TRBD1	14	few	CASSQEDRNYGYTF	TGCGCCAGCAGCCAAGAGGACAGGAACTATGGCTACACCTTC
TRBV7-2	TRBJ2-3	TRBD2	16	.	CASTTSGGLSTDTQYF	TGTGCCAGCACGACTAGCGGGGGGCTGAGCACAGATACGCAGTATTTT
TRBV5-1	TRBJ1-1	.	16	few	CASSSFIGTGTTEAFF	TGCGCCAGCAGCTCATTTATAGGAACAGGGACCACTGAAGCTTTCTTT
TRBV3-1	TRBJ2-7	.	12	few	CASSQVVYEQYF	TGTGCCAGCAGCCAAGTCGTCTACGAGCAGTACTTC
TRBV11-2	TRBJ2-7	.	14	.	CASSLTGTIYEQYF	TGTGCCAGCAGCTTAACTGGGACAATATACGAGCAGTACTTC
TRBV7-2	TRBJ2-3	.	13	many	CASCLAITDTQYF	TGTGCCAGCTGCTTGGCGATCACAGATACGCAGTATTTT
TRBV29-1	TRBJ1-5	.	13	few	CSVEQGSNQPQHF	TGCAGCGTTGAACAGGGTAGCAATCAGCCCCAGCATTTT
TRBV7-3	TRBJ2-1	.	13	many	CASSLNALREQFF	TGTGCCAGCAGCTTAAATGCCTTGAGAGAGCAGTTCTTC
TRBV20-1	TRBJ2-5	.	15	many	CSARTRSQGEETQYF	TGCAGTGCTAGAACCCGTAGTCAGGGAGAAGAGACCCAGTACTTC
TRBV29-1	TRBJ2-1	.	11	many	CSVVLNNEQFF	TGCAGCGTTGTGCTGAACAATGAGCAGTTCTTC
TRBV20-1	TRBJ1-4	TRBD1	16	many	CSARKRGPATNEKLFF	TGCAGTGCTAGAAAGAGGGGGCCTGCAACTAATGAAAAACTGTTTTTT
TRBV20-1	TRBJ2-1	TRBD2	15	few	CSASIPSGENNEQFF	TGCAGTGCTAGTATCCCCAGCGGGGAAAACAATGAGCAGTTCTTC
TRBV28	TRBJ2-7	TRBD1	17	.	CASSHFMGQGFSYEQYF	TGTGCCAGCAGCCACTTTATGGGACAGGGCTTCTCCTACGAGCAGTACTTC
TRBV5-5	TRBJ2-1	.	14	few	CASSPDSPYNEQFF	TGTGCCAGCAGCCCGGACAGCCCCTACAATGAGCAGTTCTTC